The 25 T cell receptor beta chains given below trace back to one sample, sequenced in a study of response to subunit inactivated influenza vaccine. In TCRdb, the RT-PCR reads were re-called with MiXCR into one record per CDR3 protein. Counted here are 600,000 to 700,000 distinct CDR3 sequences, 14% occurring once; the ten biggest clones make up 7.6%. The sequencing here drew on PBMCs from blood, taken approximately 15 days before vaccination. These TCRs come from a man aged 45-60 years who received an inactivated influenza vaccine.

Only a few counts were recorded for this clonotype. The chain links TRBV7-9 to TRBJ2-7, with 8 bases aligning to TRBD1. The CDR3 contains 15 residues. Germline assignment: CDR1 SEHNR and CDR2 FQNEAQ (reference sequence). V was pared by 4 bases and J by 3 bases, with 8 bases of the junction left unmatched. CDR3 sequence: CASSSTGAESYEQYF. DNA of the CDR3: TGTGCCAGCAGCTCGACAGGGGCCGAAAGCTACGAGCAGTACTTC. Together with reference TRBV7-9 and TRBJ2-7, the CDR3 gives the full variable domain: DTGVSQNPRHKITKRGQNVTFRCDPISEHNRLYWYRQTLGQGPEFLTYFQNEAQLEKSRLLSDRFSAERPKGSFSTLEIQRTEQGDSAMYLCASSSTGAESYEQYFGPGTRLTVT.

This chain connects TRBV20-1 to TRBJ1-2; D call uncertain. V was cut by 0 bases and J by 1 base, with 9 bases left in between. Germline values: CDR1 DFQATT, CDR2 SNEGSKA (reference sequence). The CDR3 sequence is 14 residues long. CDR3 region: CSARDRKGNYGYTF. CDR3 sequence (DNA): TGCAGTGCTAGAGATAGGAAGGGTAACTATGGCTACACCTTC.

The chain uses TRBV7-3 and TRBJ1-2, with 8 bases lining up with TRBD1. The germline V gene has CDR1 SGHTA and CDR2 FQGTGA. The CDR3 loop spans 16 amino acids. V was clipped by 0 bases and J by 5 bases; unmatched bases: 8. The CDR3 reads CASSLTPGQGFYGYTF. DNA of the CDR3: TGTGCCAGCAGCTTAACGCCAGGACAGGGCTTTTATGGCTACACCTTC.

The genes are TRBV5-1 and TRBJ1-1; D is unclear. The CDR3 contains 13 residues. Germline CDR1 and CDR2: SGHRS and YFSETQ. V lost 1 base and J lost 5, with 9 bases in between. The chain's CDR3 is CASSLSVETEAFF. CDR3 sequence (DNA): TGCGCCAGCAGCTTGTCTGTCGAGACTGAAGCTTTCTTT.

The chain recombines TRBV29-1 with TRBJ2-1; D is perhaps TRBD1 or TRBD2 (5 bases each). Germline CDR1 reads SQVTM; CDR2 reads ANQGSEA. Trimming shortened V by 4 bases and J by 2 bases, and 12 bases separated the two germline ends. This CDR3 has 14 amino acids. The CDR3 nucleotides read TGCAGCGTTGGGGGACGCCTAGCCTACAATGAGCAGTTCTTC. Its protein product is CSVGGRLAYNEQFF.

This clonotype was detected many times. The chain links TRBV27 to TRBJ1-1; 12 bases align to TRBD1. The CDR3 runs 18 residues. Germline loops: CDR1 MNHEY, CDR2 SMNVEV (reference sequence). V was pared by 3 bases and J by 3 bases, with 11 bases of the junction left unmatched. The chain's CDR3 is CASSFGPRDRGQDTEAFF. CDR3 bases: TGTGCCAGCAGTTTTGGACCCCGGGACAGGGGGCAGGACACTGAAGCTTTCTTT.

This clonotype was observed a handful of times. The gene calls are TRBV18 and TRBJ1-2; the D gene is possibly TRBD1 (6 bases). This CDR3 comprises 15 residues. Trimming left V 0 bases short and J 6 bases short, with 14 bases between. Looked up from germline, CDR1 is KGHSH and CDR2 is LQKENI. CDR3 sequence (DNA): TGTGCCAGCTCACCACCATCGGCAGGGGCGAATGGCTACACCTTC. Translating it yields CASSPPSAGANGYTF.

This clonotype showed up just a few times. The chain uses TRBV5-6 and TRBJ1-2, with 7 bases matching TRBD1. J lost 8 bases, V lost 2 bases, and 6 bases had no gene match. Germline V lookup: CDR1 SGHDT, CDR2 YYEEEE. This CDR3 comprises 13 residues. CDR3 DNA: TGTGCCAGCAGCTTTGACAGGGCTTTCGGCTACACCTTC. This translates into CASSFDRAFGYTF.

This clonotype was counted a few times. V is TRBV9 and J is TRBJ1-2; tentatively, D is TRBD1 (5 bases). V lost 0 bases to trimming and J lost 2 bases, with 11 bases between them. Looked up from germline, CDR1 is SGDLS and CDR2 is YYNGEE. CDR3 length equals 15 residues. As DNA, the CDR3 is TGTGCCAGCAGCGTAGGTGCAGGGCTCAACTATGGCTACACCTTC. It specifies CASSVGAGLNYGYTF.

This clonotype was detected a few times. This rearrangement joins TRBV20-1 to TRBJ2-1, with 11 nucleotides matching TRBD2. The CDR3 totals 18 residues. Unmatched junction bases numbered 10, after V lost 3 bases and J lost 0 bases. Germline CDR1 is DFQATT and CDR2 is SNEGSKA (reference sequence). The CDR3 DNA is TGCAGTGCTAGTGGGGAACTAGCGGGAGAAAACTCCTACAATGAGCAGTTCTTC. It codes for CSASGELAGENSYNEQFF.

In its sample, this clonotype was seen a few times. J is TRBJ2-7 and V is TRBV18; weak D call: TRBD1 (5 bases). Germline lookup yields CDR1 KGHSH and CDR2 LQKENI. V was shortened by 2 bases and J by 0 bases, with 11 bases between the two germline ends. This CDR3 contains 15 residues. CDR3 bases: TGTGCCAGCTCACCAAGCAGGGCTGTCTCCTACGAGCAGTACTTC. Its translation: CASSPSRAVSYEQYF.

This clonotype was detected a few times. This rearrangement joins TRBV6-1 to TRBJ2-7; 10 nucleotides line up with TRBD1. Unmatched junction bases numbered 12, after V lost 8 bases and J lost 2 bases. CDR1 and CDR2 from the germline V gene are MNHNS and SASEGT. CDR3 length equals 16 residues. The CDR3 loop reads CASAKTGQGPTYEQYF. The CDR3 nucleotides are TGTGCCAGCGCCAAGACGGGACAGGGGCCTACCTACGAGCAGTACTTC.

This clonotype was seen a few times. The CDR3 coding sequence is TGCAGTGCTAGGAGGGGACTAGCGGGAGTCGAGCAGTACTTC. This codes for CSARRGLAGVEQYF. The chain has TRBV20-1 and TRBJ2-7; 14 positions match TRBD2. This CDR3 has 14 amino acids. The germline gives CDR1 DFQATT, CDR2 SNEGSKA (reference sequence). The trim removed 3 bases at V and 6 bases at J, leaving 4 bases unmatched.

The J gene is TRBJ1-3, the V gene TRBV18; D unresolved. Germline CDR1 and CDR2: KGHSH and LQKENI. The CDR3 covers 14 residues. V gave up 4 bases and J gave up 2 bases, with 9 bases separating them. The CDR3 nucleotides read TGTGCCAGCTCACTAGACACAGCTGGAAACACCATATATTTT. As protein: CASSLDTAGNTIYF.

The CDR3: CASSEYAGKNTGELFF. The DNA of the CDR3 is TGTGCCAGCAGTGAATATGCGGGAAAGAACACCGGGGAGCTGTTTTTT. This sequence joins TRBV25-1 and TRBJ2-2; D perhaps matches TRBD2 (6 bases). This CDR3 spans 16 amino acids. The V and J ends lost 0 bases and 1 base respectively, with 9 bases between them. From germline, CDR1 is MGHDK and CDR2 SYGVNS.

This clonotype occurred a few times. The gene calls are TRBV12-3 or TRBV12-4 and TRBJ2-3; no clear D gene. Trimming removed 8 bases from V and 1 base from J, with 13 bases in between. The CDR3 is 14 amino acids. The CDR3 protein is CASSKVQRTDTQYF. DNA of the CDR3: TGTGCCAGCTCAAAGGTCCAGCGCACAGATACGCAGTATTTT.

This clonotype was picked up many times. V usage is TRBV19 and J usage is TRBJ2-5; D call uncertain. Trimming cost V 5 bases and J 1 base, with 5 bases left between them. CDR3 size: 12 residues. The germline V gene encodes CDR1 LNHDA and CDR2 SQIVND (reference sequence). Here the CDR3 reads CASSGFQETQYF. Here the CDR3 DNA reads TGTGCCAGTAGTGGATTCCAAGAGACCCAGTACTTC. The full variable domain, completed using reference TRBV19 and TRBJ2-5, is DGGITQSPKYLFRKEGQNVTLSCEQNLNHDAMYWYRQDPGQGLRLIYYSQIVNDFQKGDIAEGYSVSREKKESFPLTVTSAQKNPTAFYLCASSGFQETQYFGPGTRLLVL.

This clonotype was counted between two and nine times. The chain recombines TRBV25-1 with TRBJ2-4; D is undetermined. The V and J ends lost 3 bases and 1 base respectively, with 16 bases between them. This CDR3 is built from 17 residues. From germline, CDR1 is MGHDK and CDR2 SYGVNS. The CDR3: CASSDSRPVGAKNIQYF. The DNA of the CDR3 is TGTGCCAGCAGTGATTCTCGCCCAGTAGGGGCCAAAAACATTCAGTACTTC.

V gene TRBV27 combines with J gene TRBJ2-5; the D gene is possibly TRBD2 (6 bases). The CDR3 runs 14 residues. V lost 5 bases, J lost 7 bases, and 17 bases lay in between. CDR1 and CDR2 from the germline V gene are MNHEY and SMNVEV (reference sequence). CDR3 coding DNA: TGTGCCAGCAGTCCCCGCTTACGGGAGCGGACCCAGTACTTC. Protein product: CASSPRLRERTQYF.

The rearrangement uses TRBV11-2 and TRBJ2-1; 10 bases agree with TRBD2. Losses at the gene ends were 5 bases for V and 5 bases for J; bases not matched to a gene: 6. This CDR3 is built from 15 residues. Germline V lookup: CDR1 SGHAT, CDR2 FQNNGV. CDR3 in DNA: TGTGCCAGCAGCCTGGGGACTAGCGAGCACAATGAGCAGTTCTTC. Translating gives CASSLGTSEHNEQFF. Together with reference TRBV11-2 and TRBJ2-1, the CDR3 gives the full variable domain: EAGVAQSPRYKIIEKRQSVAFWCNPISGHATLYWYQQILGQGPKLLIQFQNNGVVDDSQLPKDRFSAERLKGVDSTLKIQPAKLEDSAVYLCASSLGTSEHNEQFFGPGTRLTVL.

The chain is built from TRBV7-9 and TRBJ1-4; 8 bases match TRBD1. The J segment lost 5 bases and the V segment lost 7 bases, leaving 9 bases of the junction unmatched. The CDR3 sequence is 15 residues long. Germline V gene sequence: CDR1 SEHNR, CDR2 FQNEAQ (reference sequence). The CDR3 is CASIHDRGKNEKLFF. CDR3 DNA sequence: TGTGCCAGCATCCATGACAGGGGAAAGAATGAAAAACTGTTTTTT.

The chain recombines TRBV19 with TRBJ1-1; D not certain. Trimming left V 7 bases short and J 4 bases short, with 16 bases between. Germline V gene sequence: CDR1 LNHDA, CDR2 SQIVND (reference sequence). This CDR3 spans 14 amino acids. The CDR3, as DNA: TGTGCCAGTATTAAGGCGTGGGGATCCACTGAAGCTTTCTTT. It is translated as CASIKAWGSTEAFF.

The rearrangement joins TRBV29-1 to TRBJ1-1; 8 nucleotides match TRBD1. Germline trimming cut 5 bases from V and 0 bases from J; bases unmatched to any gene: 2. CDR1 and CDR2 (germline): SQVTM, ANQGSEA. The CDR3 has 13 amino acids. The CDR3 DNA is TGCAGCGTTTCCAGGGGGCTGAACACTGAAGCTTTCTTT. Translated: CSVSRGLNTEAFF.

The chain recombines TRBV3-1 with TRBJ2-1; 10 nucleotides match TRBD1. CDR3 size: 16 residues. Unmatched junction bases numbered 9, after V lost 1 base and J lost 9 bases. CDR1 is LGHDT and CDR2 is YNNKEL in the germline V gene (reference sequence). Here the CDR3 reads CASSQVAGQGVGEQFF. CDR3 sequence (DNA): TGTGCCAGCAGCCAAGTCGCCGGACAGGGGGTTGGTGAGCAGTTCTTC.

This clonotype showed up many times. The rearrangement uses TRBV5-6 and TRBJ1-5; tentative D call: TRBD1 (5 bases). The CDR3 covers 14 residues. V lost 4 bases, J lost 3 bases, and 11 bases lay in between. CDR1 and CDR2 (germline): SGHDT, YYEEEE. CDR3 loop: CASSLRQINQPQHF. The CDR3 nucleotides are TGTGCCAGCAGCCTCCGACAGATCAATCAGCCCCAGCATTTT.